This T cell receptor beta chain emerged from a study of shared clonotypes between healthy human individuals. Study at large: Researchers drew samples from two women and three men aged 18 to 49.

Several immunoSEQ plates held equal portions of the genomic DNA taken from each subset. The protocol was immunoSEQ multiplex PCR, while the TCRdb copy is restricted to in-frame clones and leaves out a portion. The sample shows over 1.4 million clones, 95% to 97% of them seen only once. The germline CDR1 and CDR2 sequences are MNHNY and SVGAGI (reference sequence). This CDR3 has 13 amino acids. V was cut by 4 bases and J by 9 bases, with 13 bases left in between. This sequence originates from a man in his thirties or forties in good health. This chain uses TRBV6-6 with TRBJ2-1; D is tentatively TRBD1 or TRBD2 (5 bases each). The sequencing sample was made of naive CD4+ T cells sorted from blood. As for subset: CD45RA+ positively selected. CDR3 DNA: TGTGCCAGCAGTTCGGGACGGGGCTTTGAGCAGTTCTTC. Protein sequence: CASSSGRGFEQFF.